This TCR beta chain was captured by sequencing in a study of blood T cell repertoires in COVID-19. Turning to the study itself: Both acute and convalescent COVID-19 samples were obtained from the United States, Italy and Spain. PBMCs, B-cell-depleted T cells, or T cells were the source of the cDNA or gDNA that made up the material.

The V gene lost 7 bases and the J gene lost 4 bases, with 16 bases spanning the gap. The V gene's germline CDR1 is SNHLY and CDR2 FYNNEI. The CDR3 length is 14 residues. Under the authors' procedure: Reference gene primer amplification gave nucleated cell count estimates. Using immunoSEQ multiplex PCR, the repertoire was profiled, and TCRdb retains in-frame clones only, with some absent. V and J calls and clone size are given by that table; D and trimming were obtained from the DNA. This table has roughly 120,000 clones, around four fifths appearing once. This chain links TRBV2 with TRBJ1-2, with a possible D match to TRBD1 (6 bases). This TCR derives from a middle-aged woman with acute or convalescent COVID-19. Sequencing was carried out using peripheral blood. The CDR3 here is CASTYRTDTYGYTF. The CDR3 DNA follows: TGTGCCAGCACTTATAGGACAGACACCTATGGCTACACCTTC. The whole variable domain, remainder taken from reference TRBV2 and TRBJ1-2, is EPEVTQTPSHQVTQMGQEVILRCVPISNHLYFYWYRQILGQKVEFLVSFYNNEISEKSEIFDDQFSVERPDGSNFTLKIRSTKLEDSAMYFCASTYRTDTYGYTFGSGTRLTVV.